This T cell receptor (beta chain) was found in a study of control samples from healthy donors and cancer patients. Profiling relied on immunoSEQ multiplex PCR, and the TCRdb table lists in-frame clones only, not all of them. The table has 160,000 or so clones, roughly 94% seen once. This clonotype was obtained from a man in his fifties or sixties with colorectal cancer. The sample taken for sequencing was PBMCs.

The CDR3 coding sequence is TGTGCCAGCAGCGCGCCCGGGACTCGCACAGATACGCAGTATTTT. It specifies CASSAPGTRTDTQYF. The chain uses TRBV9 and TRBJ2-3, with D perhaps TRBD2 (6 bases). CDR1 is SGDLS and CDR2 is YYNGEE in the germline V gene. The CDR3 covers 15 residues. V was cut by 3 bases and J by 1 base, with 12 bases left in between.